This T cell receptor beta chain was captured in a study of control samples from healthy donors and cancer patients. Here immunoSEQ multiplex PCR was the method, and the copy in TCRdb shows in-frame clones only, minus some. The table includes about 150,000 clones, over 85% detected once. Germline V gene data show CDR1 as DFQATT and CDR2 as SNEGSKA (reference sequence). J lost 3 bases, V lost 3 bases, and 12 bases had no gene match. This CDR3 region has 18 residues. The source is a man younger than 35 in good health. The rearrangement uses TRBV20-1 and TRBJ2-3; TRBD2 matches 13 bases. Material: blood. The CDR3 DNA is TGCAGTGCTAGTGAACTAGCGGGGGGGCCTGTATCAACAGATACGCAGTATTTT. Its translation is CSASELAGGPVSTDTQYF.